This is a list of T cell receptor beta chains from one sample in a study of post-analysis software for immune sequencing data. TCRdb called the PCR reads again in MiXCR, with one record for every CDR3 protein. The data contain 800,000 to 950,000 distinct CDR3 sequences, approximately 50% of them singletons. The source material was blood. Source of these receptors: a girl under 18 with multiple sclerosis. Both conserved end residues are part of each CDR3.

j_call	v_call	cdr3_aa
TRBJ2-3	TRBV7-9	CASSLLGTGQDTQYF
TRBJ2-3	TRBV5-1	CASSLQGRSTDTQYF
TRBJ2-7	TRBV12-3/TRBV12-4	CASRYRTGTPSYEQYF
TRBJ1-1	TRBV20-1	CSARKMNTEAFF
TRBJ2-5	TRBV20-1	CSARIPGQETQYF
TRBJ2-5	TRBV5-1	CASSLQHTRETQYF
NA	TRBV20-1	CSANGQGAIEQYF
TRBJ1-2	TRBV20-1	CSATSLTGGANYGYTF
TRBJ2-1	TRBV5-1	CASSLVSRVEQFF
TRBJ2-5	TRBV29-1	CSVEGQGARTQYF
TRBJ2-3	TRBV29-1	CSVATGVTDTQYF
TRBJ2-7	TRBV7-9	CASSSLQGGNEQYF
TRBJ1-2	TRBV5-1	CASSLRGSGNYGYTF
TRBJ1-1	TRBV3-1	CASSQAWLGGTEAFF
TRBJ2-5	TRBV12-5	CARANYPPETQYF
TRBJ2-7	TRBV20-1	CSAGRDISYEQYF
TRBJ1-4	TRBV9	CASSAQGASNEKLFF
TRBJ2-3	TRBV12-3/TRBV12-4	CANSLGLTSGRTDTQYF
TRBJ1-2	TRBV7-2	CASSPLGAGRDYGYTF
TRBJ2-7	TRBV10-3	CAIRERGGSYEQYF
TRBJ2-1	TRBV20-1	CSARDPRTGNEQFF
TRBJ2-7	TRBV6-6	CASGTGAGGKDEQYF
TRBJ2-5	TRBV29-1	CSVEPPGRAETQYF
TRBJ2-4	TRBV7-2	CASSLWDRLTLAKNIQYF
TRBJ2-3	TRBV20-1	CSARDPVLAGAYTQYF
TRBJ2-3	TRBV10-3	CAITGADTQYF
TRBJ1-2	TRBV6-4	CASTTSGSSYTF
TRBJ1-1	TRBV29-1	CSVAMLLNTEAFF
TRBJ2-3	TRBV12-3/TRBV12-4	CASSWRDRISTDTQYF
TRBJ2-7	TRBV9	CASSVSVRDAGEQYF
TRBJ2-1	TRBV2	CASSELASSSSYNEQFF
TRBJ2-7	TRBV15	CATSRKGSYEQYF
TRBJ1-2	TRBV7-3	CASSPNRGSGYTF
TRBJ1-6	TRBV12-3/TRBV12-4	CASSWRDGDSPLHF
TRBJ1-2	TRBV6-2/TRBV6-3	CASSYQEYGYTF
TRBJ2-7	TRBV10-3	CAIGQAWEQYF
TRBJ1-1	TRBV5-5	CASSLGGWNTEAFF
TRBJ2-7	TRBV5-1	CASSTPLAGGVYEQYF
TRBJ1-2	TRBV6-6	CASIRQGPHGYTF
TRBJ2-7	TRBV14	CASSQVVAGVVYEQYF
TRBJ2-7	TRBV13	CASSPGRQPTYEQYF
TRBJ2-2	TRBV7-3	CASSLTMNTGELFF
TRBJ2-7	TRBV24-1	CATSVAGGLEQYF
TRBJ2-4	TRBV7-8	CASSILRGGLAKNIQYF
TRBJ1-6	TRBV10-3	CAISDGLNSPLHF
TRBJ2-6	TRBV10-3	CAINGGAVSGANVLTF
TRBJ2-3	TRBV7-3	CASSLRALGRVSTDTQYF
TRBJ2-1	TRBV7-3	CASSLIGLAGKYNEQFF
TRBJ2-5	TRBV5-1	CASSLVSQGGSLKQYF